Below, 9 T cell receptor beta chains from the same sample are listed, as sequenced in a study of immune reconstitution after stem cell transplant in scleroderma. TCRdb re-derived calls from the RT-PCR reads in MiXCR, one entry per CDR3 protein. The sample gives about 5,600 distinct CDR3 sequences, 8% of which show up once; roughly a tenth is in the top ten. This material was collected before or after autologous hematopoietic stem cell transplantation (not recorded which). Source of these receptors: a male donor with systemic sclerosis.

This clonotype is medium-sized in the sample. This chain links TRBV20-1 with TRBJ1-2; 8 positions match TRBD1. J was trimmed by 4 bases and V by 0 bases; bases with no gene match: 13. The CDR3 sequence is 17 residues long. Germline V lookup: CDR1 DFQATT, CDR2 SNEGSKA (reference sequence). CDR3 sequence reads: CSARDRDRPRTTYGYTF. Here the CDR3 DNA reads TGCAGTGCTAGAGATCGGGACAGGCCTCGAACTACCTATGGCTACACCTTC.

V is TRBV6-5 and J is TRBJ2-1, with D maybe TRBD1 (6 bases). The germline V gene encodes CDR1 MNHEY and CDR2 SVGAGI. Trimming removed 4 bases from V and 8 bases from J, with 18 bases in between. The CDR3 runs 15 residues. The DNA of the CDR3 is TGTGCCAGCAGTTCCGACCCCAGGGGCCTCCATGAGCAGTTCTTC. It encodes CASSSDPRGLHEQFF.

This clonotype was seen only a few times. This chain's CDR3 is CSARRDRHYEQYF. The CDR3 coding sequence is TGCAGTGCTAGACGGGACAGGCACTACGAGCAGTACTTC. The V and J genes are TRBV20-1 and TRBJ2-7, with 8 bases lining up with TRBD1. This CDR3 comprises 13 residues. Germline V gives CDR1 DFQATT, CDR2 SNEGSKA (reference sequence). V shed 2 bases, J shed 3 bases, and the junction held 3 bases outside the gene matches.

This clonotype is labeled medium-sized. The V and J genes are TRBV7-3 and TRBJ2-3, with 8 bases matching TRBD1. Germline V lookup: CDR1 SGHTA, CDR2 FQGTGA. The CDR3 has 15 amino acids. The V gene end was trimmed by 0 bases and the J gene end by 4 bases; junction bases not matched to a gene: 3. The CDR3 DNA is TGTGCCAGCAGCTTAACGGGGACAGGATCAGATACGCAGTATTTT. Translation gives CASSLTGTGSDTQYF.

This clonotype has only a few counts. The chain joins TRBV27 to TRBJ2-7; tentative D call: TRBD2 (6 bases). In germline, CDR1 is MNHEY, CDR2 SMNVEV (reference sequence). There are 18 residues in the CDR3. Trimming cost V 1 base and J 2 bases, with 21 bases left between them. The CDR3 nucleotides read TGTGCCAGCAGTTTATTTCAAGGAGGGGTCCCATTCCCCTACGAGCAGTACTTC. Residues: CASSLFQGGVPFPYEQYF.

In this sample, this clonotype turned up a few times. The chain combines TRBV7-9 with TRBJ1-1; D is perhaps TRBD1 (5 bases). The V end lost 3 bases, the J end lost 0 bases, and 8 bases lay between the germline ends. Germline values: CDR1 SEHNR, CDR2 FQNEAQ (reference sequence). The CDR3 is 14 amino acids. CDR3 nucleotides: TGTGCCAGCAGCTTCGGACACTTGAACACTGAAGCTTTCTTT. It translates to CASSFGHLNTEAFF. Full variable domain (outside the CDR3, taken from reference TRBV7-9 and TRBJ1-1): DTGVSQNPRHKITKRGQNVTFRCDPISEHNRLYWYRQTLGQGPEFLTYFQNEAQLEKSRLLSDRFSAERPKGSFSTLEIQRTEQGDSAMYLCASSFGHLNTEAFFGQGTRLTVV.

This clonotype is labeled medium-sized. The CDR3 coding sequence is TGTGCCGTCCGGGCAGGGGGCTTCAATGAGCAGTTCTTC. Encoded protein: CAVRAGGFNEQFF. The chain recombines TRBV12-3 or TRBV12-4 with TRBJ2-1; 8 bases align to TRBD1. The CDR3 sequence is 13 residues long. V lost 11 bases and J lost 6; bases outside the gene matches: 9.

This clonotype was observed a handful of times. The chain couples TRBV2 to TRBJ2-7; D may correspond to TRBD1 or TRBD2 (5 bases each). CDR1 and CDR2 from the germline V gene are SNHLY and FYNNEI. There are 15 residues in the CDR3. V was trimmed by 3 bases and J by 0 bases, leaving 12 bases between them. The CDR3 region is CASSDGTSDSYEQYF. The CDR3 DNA reads TGTGCCAGCAGTGACGGGACGTCGGACTCCTACGAGCAGTACTTC.

This clonotype appeared a few times. The V call is TRBV5-5, the J call TRBJ1-3; D remains ambiguous. CDR1 is SGHKS, CDR2 YYEKEE, per germline (reference sequence). Trimming left V 0 bases short and J 0 bases short, with 7 bases between. This CDR3 is 15 amino acids long. CDR3 nucleotides: TGTGCCAGCAGCTTGGTCGCGGGCTCTGGAAACACCATATATTTT. This sequence encodes CASSLVAGSGNTIYF.